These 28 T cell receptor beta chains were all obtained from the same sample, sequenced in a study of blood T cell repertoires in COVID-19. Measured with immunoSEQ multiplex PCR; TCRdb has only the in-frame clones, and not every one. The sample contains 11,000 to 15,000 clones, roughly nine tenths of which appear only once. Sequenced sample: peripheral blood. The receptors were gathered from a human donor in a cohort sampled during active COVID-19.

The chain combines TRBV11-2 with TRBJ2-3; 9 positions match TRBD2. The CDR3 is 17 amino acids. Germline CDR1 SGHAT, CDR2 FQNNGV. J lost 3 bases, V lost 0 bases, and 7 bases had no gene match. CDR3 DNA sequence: TGTGCCAGCAGCTTAGAGGGCGGGGGGGCCGGAACAGATACGCAGTATTTT. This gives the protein CASSLEGGGAGTDTQYF.

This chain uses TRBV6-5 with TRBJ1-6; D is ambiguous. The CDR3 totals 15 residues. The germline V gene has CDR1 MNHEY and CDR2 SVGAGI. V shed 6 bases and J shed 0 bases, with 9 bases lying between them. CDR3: CASRERSSYNSPLHF. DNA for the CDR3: TGTGCCAGCAGGGAGCGGAGCTCCTATAATTCACCCCTCCACTTT.

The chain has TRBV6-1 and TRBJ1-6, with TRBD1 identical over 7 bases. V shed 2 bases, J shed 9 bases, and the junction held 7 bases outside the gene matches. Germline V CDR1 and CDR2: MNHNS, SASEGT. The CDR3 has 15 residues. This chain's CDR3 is CASSEHGTASSPLHF. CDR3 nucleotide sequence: TGTGCCAGCAGTGAACATGGGACAGCTAGTTCACCCCTCCACTTT.

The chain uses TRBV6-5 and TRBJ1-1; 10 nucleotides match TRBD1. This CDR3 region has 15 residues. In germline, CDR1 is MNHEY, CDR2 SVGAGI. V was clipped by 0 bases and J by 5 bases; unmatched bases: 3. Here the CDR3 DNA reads TGTGCCAGCAGTTACTCAGGACAGGGGGTAACTGAAGCTTTCTTT. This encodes CASSYSGQGVTEAFF.

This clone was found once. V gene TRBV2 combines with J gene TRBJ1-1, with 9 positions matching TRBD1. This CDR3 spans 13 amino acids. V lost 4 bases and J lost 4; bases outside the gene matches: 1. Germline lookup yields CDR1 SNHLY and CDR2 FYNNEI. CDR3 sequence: CASSGTGVTEAFF. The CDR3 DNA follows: TGTGCCAGCAGTGGGACAGGGGTCACTGAAGCTTTCTTT.

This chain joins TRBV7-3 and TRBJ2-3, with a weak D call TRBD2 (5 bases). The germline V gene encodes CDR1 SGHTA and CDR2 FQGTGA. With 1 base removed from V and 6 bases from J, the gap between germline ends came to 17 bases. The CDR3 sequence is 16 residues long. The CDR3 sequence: CASSLNPGIDRDTQYF. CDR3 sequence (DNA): TGTGCCAGCAGCTTAAACCCCGGGATCGACCGGGATACGCAGTATTTT.

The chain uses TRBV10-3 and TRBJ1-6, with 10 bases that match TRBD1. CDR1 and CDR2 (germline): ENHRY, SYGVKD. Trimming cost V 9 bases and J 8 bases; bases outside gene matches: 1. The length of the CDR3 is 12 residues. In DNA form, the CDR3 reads TGTGCCATTGGGACAGGGGATTCACCCCTCCACTTT. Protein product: CAIGTGDSPLHF.

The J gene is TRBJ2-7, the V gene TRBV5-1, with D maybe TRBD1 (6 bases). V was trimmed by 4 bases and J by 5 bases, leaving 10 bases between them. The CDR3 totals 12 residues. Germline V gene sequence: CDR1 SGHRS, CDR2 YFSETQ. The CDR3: CASSLGTNEQYF. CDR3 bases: TGCGCCAGCAGCCTCGGGACAAACGAGCAGTACTTC.

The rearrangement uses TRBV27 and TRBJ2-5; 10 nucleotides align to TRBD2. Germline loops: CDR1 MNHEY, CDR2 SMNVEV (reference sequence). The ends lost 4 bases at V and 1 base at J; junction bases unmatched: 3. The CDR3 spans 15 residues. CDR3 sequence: CASSSRTSGQETQYF. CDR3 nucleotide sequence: TGTGCCAGCAGTTCCCGGACTAGCGGCCAAGAGACCCAGTACTTC.

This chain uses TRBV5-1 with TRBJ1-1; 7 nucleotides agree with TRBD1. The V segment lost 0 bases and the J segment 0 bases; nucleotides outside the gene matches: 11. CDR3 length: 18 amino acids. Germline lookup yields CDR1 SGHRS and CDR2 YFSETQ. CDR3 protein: CASSLAWGQTVMNTEAFF. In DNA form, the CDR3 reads TGCGCCAGCAGCTTGGCTTGGGGACAGACTGTTATGAACACTGAAGCTTTCTTT.

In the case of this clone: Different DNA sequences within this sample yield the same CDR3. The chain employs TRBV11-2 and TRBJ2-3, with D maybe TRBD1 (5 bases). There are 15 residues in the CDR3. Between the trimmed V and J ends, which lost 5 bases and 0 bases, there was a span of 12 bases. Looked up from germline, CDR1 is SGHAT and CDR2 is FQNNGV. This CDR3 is CASSRGQGSTDTQYF. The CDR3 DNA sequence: TGTGCCAGCAGCCGCGGACAAGGTAGCACAGATACGCAGTATTTT.

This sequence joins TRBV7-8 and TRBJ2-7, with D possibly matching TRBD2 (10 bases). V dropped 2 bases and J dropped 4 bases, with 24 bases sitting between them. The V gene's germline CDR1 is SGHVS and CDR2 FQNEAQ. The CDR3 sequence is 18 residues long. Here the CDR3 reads CASSLNVIAGGQGYEQYF. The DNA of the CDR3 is TGTGCCAGCAGCTTAAATGTAATAGCGGGAGGACAGGGGTACGAGCAGTACTTC.

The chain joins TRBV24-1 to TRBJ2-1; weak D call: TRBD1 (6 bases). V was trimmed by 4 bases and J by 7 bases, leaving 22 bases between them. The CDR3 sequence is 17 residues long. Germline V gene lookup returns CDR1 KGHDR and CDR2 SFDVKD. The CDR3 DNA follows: TGTGCCACCAGTGACCCCGGATTGGCAACGCAGGGGAATGAGCAGTTCTTC. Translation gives CATSDPGLATQGNEQFF.

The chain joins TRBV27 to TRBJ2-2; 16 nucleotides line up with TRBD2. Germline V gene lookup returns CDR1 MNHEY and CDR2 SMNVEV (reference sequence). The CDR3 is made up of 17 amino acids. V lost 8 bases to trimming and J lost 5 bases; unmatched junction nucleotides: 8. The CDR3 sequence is CASRGPGLAGGTGELFF. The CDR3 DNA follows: TGTGCCAGCCGAGGTCCGGGACTAGCGGGAGGGACCGGGGAGCTGTTTTTT.

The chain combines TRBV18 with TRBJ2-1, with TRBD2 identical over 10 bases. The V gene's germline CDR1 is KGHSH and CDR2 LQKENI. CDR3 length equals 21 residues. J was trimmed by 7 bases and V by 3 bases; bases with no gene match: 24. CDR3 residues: CASSPPGRTGASGGRGNEQFF. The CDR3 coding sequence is TGTGCCAGCTCACCCCCAGGACGGACGGGGGCTAGCGGGGGCCGAGGGAATGAGCAGTTCTTC. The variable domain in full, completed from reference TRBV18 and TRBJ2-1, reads NAGVMQNPRHLVRRRGQEARLRCSPMKGHSHVYWYRQLPEEGLKFMVYLQKENIIDESGMPKERFSAEFPKEGPSILRIQQVVRGDSAAYFCASSPPGRTGASGGRGNEQFFGPGTRLTVL.

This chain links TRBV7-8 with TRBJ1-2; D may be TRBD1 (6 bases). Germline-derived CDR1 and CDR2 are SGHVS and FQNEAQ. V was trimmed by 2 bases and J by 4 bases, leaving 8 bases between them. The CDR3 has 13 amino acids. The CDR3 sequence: CASSLTTGYGYTF. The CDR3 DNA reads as TGTGCCAGCAGCTTAACGACAGGCTATGGCTACACCTTC.

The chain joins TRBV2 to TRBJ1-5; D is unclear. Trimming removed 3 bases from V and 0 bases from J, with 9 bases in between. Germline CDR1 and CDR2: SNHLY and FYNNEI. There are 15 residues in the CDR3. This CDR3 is CASSDNTLSNQPQHF. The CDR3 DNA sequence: TGTGCCAGCAGTGACAACACCCTTAGCAATCAGCCCCAGCATTTT.

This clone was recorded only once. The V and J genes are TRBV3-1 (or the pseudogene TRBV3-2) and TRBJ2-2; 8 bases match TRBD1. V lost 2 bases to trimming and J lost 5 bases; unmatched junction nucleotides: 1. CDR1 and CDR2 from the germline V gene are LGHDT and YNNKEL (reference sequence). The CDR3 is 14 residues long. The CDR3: CASSQRQGTGELFF. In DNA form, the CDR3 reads TGTGCCAGCAGCCAAAGACAGGGGACCGGGGAGCTGTTTTTT.

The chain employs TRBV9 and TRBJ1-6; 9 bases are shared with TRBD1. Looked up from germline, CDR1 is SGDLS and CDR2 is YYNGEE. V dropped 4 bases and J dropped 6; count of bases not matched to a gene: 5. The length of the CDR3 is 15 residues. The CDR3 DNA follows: TGTGCCAGCAGCCAAGGGACAGGGCCTAATTCACCCCTCCACTTT. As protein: CASSQGTGPNSPLHF.

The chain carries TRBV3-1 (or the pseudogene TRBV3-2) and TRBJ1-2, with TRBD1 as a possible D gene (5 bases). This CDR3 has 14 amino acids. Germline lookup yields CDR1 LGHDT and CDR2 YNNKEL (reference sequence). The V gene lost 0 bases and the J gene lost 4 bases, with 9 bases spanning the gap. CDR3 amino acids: CASSQDQGSYGYTF. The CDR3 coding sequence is TGTGCCAGCAGCCAAGATCAGGGCAGCTATGGCTACACCTTC.

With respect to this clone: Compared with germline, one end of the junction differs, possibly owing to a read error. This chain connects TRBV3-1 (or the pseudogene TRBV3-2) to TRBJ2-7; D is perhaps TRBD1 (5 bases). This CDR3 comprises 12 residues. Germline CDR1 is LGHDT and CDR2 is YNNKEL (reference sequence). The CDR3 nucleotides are TGTGCCAGCAGCCAAGATCTGGGGCTAATCCGATTC. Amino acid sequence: CASSQDLGLIRF.

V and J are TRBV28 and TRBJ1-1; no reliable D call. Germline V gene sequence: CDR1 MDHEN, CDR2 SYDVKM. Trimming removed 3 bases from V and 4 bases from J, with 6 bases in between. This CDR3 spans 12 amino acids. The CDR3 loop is CASSFRGTEAFF. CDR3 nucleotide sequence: TGTGCCAGCAGTTTTAGAGGCACTGAAGCTTTCTTT.

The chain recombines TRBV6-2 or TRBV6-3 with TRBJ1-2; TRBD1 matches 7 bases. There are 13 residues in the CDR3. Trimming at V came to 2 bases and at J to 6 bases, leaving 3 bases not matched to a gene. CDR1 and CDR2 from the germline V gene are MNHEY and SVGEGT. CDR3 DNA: TGTGCCAGCAGTTACAGGGGGCAGAATGGCTACACCTTC. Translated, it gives CASSYRGQNGYTF.

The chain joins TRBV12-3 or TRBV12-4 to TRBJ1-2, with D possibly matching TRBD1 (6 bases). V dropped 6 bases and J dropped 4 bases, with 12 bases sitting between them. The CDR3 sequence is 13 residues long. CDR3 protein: CASSIDRTYGYTF. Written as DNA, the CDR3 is TGTGCCAGCAGCATAGACAGGACCTATGGCTACACCTTC.

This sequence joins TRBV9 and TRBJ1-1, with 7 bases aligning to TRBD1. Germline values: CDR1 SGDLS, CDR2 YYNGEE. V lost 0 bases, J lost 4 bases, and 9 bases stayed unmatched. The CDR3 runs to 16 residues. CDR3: CASSVGAGGSGTEAFF. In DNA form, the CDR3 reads TGTGCCAGCAGCGTAGGGGCAGGGGGAAGTGGCACTGAAGCTTTCTTT. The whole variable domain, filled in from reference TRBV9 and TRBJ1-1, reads DSGVTQTPKHLITATGQRVTLRCSPRSGDLSVYWYQQSLDQGLQFLIQYYNGEERAKGNILERFSAQQFPDLHSELNLSSLELGDSALYFCASSVGAGGSGTEAFFGQGTRLTVV.

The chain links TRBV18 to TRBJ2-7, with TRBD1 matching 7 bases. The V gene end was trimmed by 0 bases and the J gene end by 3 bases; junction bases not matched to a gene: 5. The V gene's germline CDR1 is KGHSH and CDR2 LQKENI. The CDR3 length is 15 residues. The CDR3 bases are TGTGCCAGCTCACCACCGGGTAGGGGGCACTACGAGCAGTACTTC. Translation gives CASSPPGRGHYEQYF. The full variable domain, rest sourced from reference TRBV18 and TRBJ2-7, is NAGVMQNPRHLVRRRGQEARLRCSPMKGHSHVYWYRQLPEEGLKFMVYLQKENIIDESGMPKERFSAEFPKEGPSILRIQQVVRGDSAAYFCASSPPGRGHYEQYFGPGTRLTVT.

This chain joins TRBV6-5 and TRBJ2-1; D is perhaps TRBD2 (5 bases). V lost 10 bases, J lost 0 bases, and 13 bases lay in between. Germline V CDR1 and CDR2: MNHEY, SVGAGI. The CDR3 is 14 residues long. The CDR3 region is CATIARSSYNEQFF. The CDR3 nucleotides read TGTGCCACCATAGCGAGAAGCTCCTACAATGAGCAGTTCTTC.

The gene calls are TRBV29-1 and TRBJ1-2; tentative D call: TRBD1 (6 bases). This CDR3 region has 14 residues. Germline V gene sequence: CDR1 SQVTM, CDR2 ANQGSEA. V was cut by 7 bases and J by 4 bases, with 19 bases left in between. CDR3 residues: CSAGRGQDLYGYTF. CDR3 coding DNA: TGCAGCGCCGGGCGGGGGCAGGATCTCTATGGCTACACCTTC.